The 29 T cell receptor beta chains given below trace back to one sample, sequenced in a study of T cell changes during pregnancy in multiple sclerosis. Sequencing used immunoSEQ multiplex PCR; TCRdb keeps in-frame clones, though not all of them. The data show 30,000 or so clones, approximately 90% seen once. Here the sequenced sample was CD8+ T cells from peripheral blood mononuclear cells, taken in the first trimester of pregnancy. These receptor sequences come from a female donor with multiple sclerosis, enrolled in a pregnancy study.

The chain recombines TRBV5-1 with TRBJ2-1, with 10 bases that match TRBD2. J was trimmed by 10 bases and V by 1 base; bases with no gene match: 8. The CDR3 extends over 15 amino acids. Germline V gene data show CDR1 as SGHRS and CDR2 as YFSETQ. CDR3 region: CASSLRLAGVDEQFF. CDR3 DNA: TGCGCCAGCAGCTTGCGGCTAGCGGGAGTTGACGAGCAGTTCTTC.

The gene calls are TRBV5-5 and TRBJ2-7; 7 bases are shared with TRBD2. Per germline, CDR1 SGHKS and CDR2 YYEKEE (reference sequence). The CDR3 spans 17 residues. After removal of 0 bases from V and 4 bases from J, the junction contained 13 bases not matched to a gene. CDR3 in amino acids: CASSLGEAGVSRYEQYF. The CDR3 DNA reads TGTGCCAGCAGCTTGGGTGAGGCGGGAGTATCTCGGTACGAGCAGTACTTC.

The chain joins TRBV27 to TRBJ1-2; D is uncertain. Germline V gene lookup returns CDR1 MNHEY and CDR2 SMNVEV (reference sequence). The CDR3 contains 13 residues. V was shortened by 6 bases and J by 4 bases, with 12 bases between the two germline ends. The CDR3 DNA is TGTGCCAGCAGGACTAGCATGGGCTATGGCTACACCTTC. Translating it yields CASRTSMGYGYTF.

This clone was seen a few times. The chain's CDR3 is CASGTLGLAGNEQFF. The CDR3 DNA follows: TGTGCCAGCGGAACTTTGGGACTAGCGGGGAATGAGCAGTTCTTC. The V and J genes are TRBV27 and TRBJ2-1; 13 nucleotides align to TRBD2. Germline V CDR1 and CDR2: MNHEY, SMNVEV (reference sequence). The trim removed 8 bases at V and 7 bases at J, leaving 8 bases unmatched. The CDR3 sequence is 15 residues long.

As DNA, the CDR3 is TGTGCCAGCAGCTATGTGGAGGGAATAACGTACGAGCAGTACTTC. It is translated as CASSYVEGITYEQYF. The chain joins TRBV5-4 to TRBJ2-7, with a weak D call TRBD2 (6 bases). The CDR3 length is 15 residues. Germline loops: CDR1 SGHNT, CDR2 YYREEE (reference sequence). Trimming took off 3 bases at V and 4 bases at J, with 17 bases between the two ends.

The chain joins TRBV27 to TRBJ1-2; 10 bases map to TRBD1. J was trimmed by 4 bases and V by 2 bases; bases with no gene match: 7. The CDR3 runs to 16 residues. CDR1 is MNHEY and CDR2 is SMNVEV in the germline V gene (reference sequence). Here the CDR3 reads CASSLTGQGDIYGYTF. The CDR3 DNA is TGTGCCAGCAGTTTAACAGGACAGGGGGACATCTATGGCTACACCTTC.

The CDR3 region is CASSYKTGHTEAFF. The CDR3 DNA is TGTGCCAGCAGCTACAAAACAGGGCACACTGAAGCTTTCTTT. The chain couples TRBV7-6 to TRBJ1-1; D might be TRBD1 (6 bases). Trimming left V 4 bases short and J 3 bases short, with 12 bases between. Per germline, CDR1 SGHVS and CDR2 FNYEAQ. This CDR3 is 14 amino acids long.

The J gene is TRBJ2-5, the V gene TRBV15; TRBD1 aligns across 7 bases. Per the germline V gene, CDR1 is LNHNV and CDR2 is YYDKDF (reference sequence). The CDR3 spans 15 residues. V lost 2 bases, J lost 1 base, and 4 bases stayed unmatched. DNA for the CDR3: TGTGCCACCAGCAGACAGGGGGTTCGCCAAGAGACCCAGTACTTC. Protein product: CATSRQGVRQETQYF.

The chain combines TRBV29-1 with TRBJ1-2; a possible D gene is TRBD1 (5 bases). V lost 6 bases and J 5 bases, leaving 13 bases between the germline ends. Germline V CDR1 and CDR2: SQVTM, ANQGSEA. The CDR3 is made up of 12 amino acids. DNA of the CDR3: TGCAGCGTGCCGACAGCCAGTTATGGCTACACCTTC. It codes for CSVPTASYGYTF. Full variable domain (remainder filled in from reference TRBV29-1 and TRBJ1-2): SAVISQKPSRDICQRGTSLTIQCQVDSQVTMMFWYRQQPGQSLTLIATANQGSEATYESGFVIDKFPISRPNLTFSTLTVSNMSPEDSSIYLCSVPTASYGYTFGSGTRLTVV.

The chain is built from TRBV28 and TRBJ1-1; D call uncertain. The ends were cut back, 3 bases at V and 0 bases at J, with 11 bases in the middle. CDR3 length: 15 residues. Germline V gene lookup returns CDR1 MDHEN and CDR2 SYDVKM. The chain's CDR3 is CASSLPLYMNTEAFF. The CDR3, as DNA: TGTGCCAGCAGTTTGCCGTTGTACATGAACACTGAAGCTTTCTTT.

The rearrangement uses TRBV11-2 and TRBJ2-3, with 8 bases that match TRBD1. Germline V CDR1 and CDR2: SGHAT, FQNNGV. The ends lost 8 bases at V and 8 bases at J; junction bases unmatched: 9. The CDR3 has 13 amino acids. CDR3 sequence: CASVGTGLSTQYF. The CDR3 coding sequence is TGTGCCAGCGTAGGGACAGGCCTTTCTACGCAGTATTTT. The full variable domain, completed using reference TRBV11-2 and TRBJ2-3, is EAGVAQSPRYKIIEKRQSVAFWCNPISGHATLYWYQQILGQGPKLLIQFQNNGVVDDSQLPKDRFSAERLKGVDSTLKIQPAKLEDSAVYLCASVGTGLSTQYFGPGTRLTVL.

The rearrangement uses TRBV2 and TRBJ2-2, with D perhaps matching TRBD1 (6 bases). This CDR3 comprises 14 residues. V was cut by 5 bases and J by 1 base, with 8 bases left in between. Germline values: CDR1 SNHLY, CDR2 FYNNEI. CDR3 protein: CASSSTGNTGELFF. The DNA for the CDR3 is TGTGCCAGCAGTTCGACAGGGAACACCGGGGAGCTGTTTTTT.

This clone was seen a few times. The V and J genes are TRBV11-2 and TRBJ1-1; 8 nucleotides line up with TRBD1. CDR3 length: 13 residues. The germline gives CDR1 SGHAT, CDR2 FQNNGV. Unmatched junction bases numbered 9, after V lost 10 bases and J lost 5 bases. Here the CDR3 reads CATRTGMDTEAFF. CDR3 sequence (DNA): TGTGCCACCAGGACAGGGATGGATACTGAAGCTTTCTTT.

V is TRBV4-3 and J is TRBJ1-1; no firm D call. Germline CDR1 LGHNA, CDR2 YSLEER. This CDR3 spans 15 amino acids. Deletions cut 0 bases from V and 0 bases from J, with 8 bases between. CDR3 in DNA: TGCGCCAGCAGCCAAGATCGAGCTCTGAACACTGAAGCTTTCTTT. This sequence encodes CASSQDRALNTEAFF.

The V gene is TRBV2, the J gene TRBJ2-7; no definite D call. V dropped 1 base and J dropped 2 bases, with 6 bases sitting between them. Germline V lookup: CDR1 SNHLY, CDR2 FYNNEI. The CDR3 has 13 residues. This chain's CDR3 is CASSEGATYEQYF. CDR3 DNA: TGTGCCAGCAGTGAAGGGGCTACCTACGAGCAGTACTTC.

CDR3 loop: CASSLFPAGVNQPQHF. DNA for the CDR3: TGTGCCAGCAGCTTATTCCCCGCAGGTGTAAATCAGCCCCAGCATTTT. The genes are TRBV7-8 and TRBJ1-5; D call uncertain. The CDR3 extends over 16 amino acids. V shed 2 bases and J shed 4 bases, with 15 bases lying between them. Germline assignment: CDR1 SGHVS and CDR2 FQNEAQ.

This clone has a single count. This chain connects TRBV15 to TRBJ2-3, with TRBD2 matching 9 bases. V was clipped by 3 bases and J by 6 bases; unmatched bases: 13. There are 17 residues in the CDR3. Germline loops: CDR1 LNHNV, CDR2 YYDKDF (reference sequence). The CDR3 reads CATSSGVAGGTRDTQYF. The CDR3 coding sequence is TGTGCCACCAGCAGTGGGGTGGCGGGGGGGACTCGTGATACGCAGTATTTT.

V and J are TRBV19 and TRBJ2-7, with 8 nucleotides matching TRBD1. This CDR3 region has 13 residues. Per the germline V gene, CDR1 is LNHDA and CDR2 is SQIVND (reference sequence). The V segment lost 5 bases and the J segment 3 bases; nucleotides outside the gene matches: 3. CDR3 region: CASSETGVYEQYF. CDR3 DNA: TGTGCCAGTAGTGAGACAGGGGTCTACGAGCAGTACTTC.

This chain joins TRBV4-3 and TRBJ2-2, with 13 nucleotides matching TRBD2. The CDR3 spans 18 residues. The germline gives CDR1 LGHNA, CDR2 YSLEER. Unmatched junction bases numbered 8, after V lost 0 bases and J lost 7 bases. CDR3 nucleotide sequence: TGCGCCAGCAGCCAAGAATTACTAGCGGGGGGGCCTGGCGGGGAGCTGTTTTTT. It codes for CASSQELLAGGPGGELFF.

The chain combines TRBV7-9 with TRBJ2-4, with 7 bases aligning to TRBD2. The V and J ends lost 5 bases and 1 base, in that order; junction bases with no gene match: 8. Germline values: CDR1 SEHNR, CDR2 FQNEAQ (reference sequence). The CDR3 runs to 16 residues. Here the CDR3 DNA reads TGTGCCAGCAGCCGGGAGGCAATGACGGCCAAAAACATTCAGTACTTC. Its protein product is CASSREAMTAKNIQYF.

This clone was counted a single time. This sequence joins TRBV5-1 and TRBJ2-7; D is possibly TRBD1 (6 bases). Germline V gives CDR1 SGHRS, CDR2 YFSETQ. The CDR3 is 14 residues long. V was shortened by 4 bases and J by 4 bases, with 15 bases between the two germline ends. The CDR3 is CASSPRQVQYEQYF. DNA of the CDR3: TGCGCCAGCAGCCCGAGACAGGTTCAGTACGAGCAGTACTTC. Complete variable domain (other parts from reference TRBV5-1 and TRBJ2-7): KAGVTQTPRYLIKTRGQQVTLSCSPISGHRSVSWYQQTPGQGLQFLFEYFSETQRNKGNFPGRFSGRQFSNSRSEMNVSTLELGDSALYLCASSPRQVQYEQYFGPGTRLTVT.

The chain is built from TRBV7-2 and TRBJ1-3; D unclear. Per the germline V gene, CDR1 is SGHTA and CDR2 is FQGNSA. The CDR3 consists of 14 residues. The V and J ends lost 7 bases and 0 bases respectively, with 10 bases between them. The CDR3 region has the DNA TGTGCCAGCATGCAAGGGAGCTCTGGAAACACCATATATTTT. Residues: CASMQGSSGNTIYF.

The chain recombines TRBV19 with TRBJ2-1; 8 bases line up with TRBD2. Germline trimming cut 3 bases from V and 3 bases from J; bases unmatched to any gene: 7. The CDR3 spans 16 residues. From germline, CDR1 is LNHDA and CDR2 SQIVND (reference sequence). The DNA for the CDR3 is TGTGCCAGTAGTATGGAAGCGGGGGTCCTCTACAATGAGCAGTTCTTC. Its translation: CASSMEAGVLYNEQFF.

The chain recombines TRBV28 with TRBJ1-1, with 7 bases aligning to TRBD1. V lost 10 bases to trimming and J lost 8 bases; unmatched junction nucleotides: 10. The CDR3 runs to 12 residues. Germline values: CDR1 MDHEN, CDR2 SYDVKM. The CDR3 is CATAPGTVEAFF. The CDR3 coding sequence is TGTGCCACCGCTCCCGGGACAGTGGAAGCTTTCTTT. Full variable domain (outside the CDR3, taken from reference TRBV28 and TRBJ1-1): DVKVTQSSRYLVKRTGEKVFLECVQDMDHENMFWYRQDPGLGLRLIYFSYDVKMKEKGDIPEGYSVSREKKERFSLILESASTNQTSMYLCATAPGTVEAFFGQGTRLTVV.

V usage is TRBV6-5 and J usage is TRBJ1-1, with 7 bases fitting TRBD1. The CDR3 contains 15 residues. CDR1 MNHEY and CDR2 SVGAGI come from the germline V gene. V trimming: 5 bases; J trimming: 4 bases; junction bases outside the gene matches: 10. CDR3 sequence (DNA): TGTGCCAGCAGTCACCAACAGGGGTTGAGCACTGAAGCTTTCTTT. Amino acids: CASSHQQGLSTEAFF.

About this clone: This same CDR3 is encoded by further DNA sequences in the sample. This chain connects TRBV6-1 to TRBJ2-7; 12 bases align to TRBD2. The CDR3 spans 15 residues. V gave up 2 bases and J gave up 2 bases; unmatched junction bases: 1. Germline lookup yields CDR1 MNHNS and CDR2 SASEGT. The CDR3 protein is CASSERLAGAYEQYF. CDR3 DNA: TGTGCCAGCAGTGAACGACTAGCGGGGGCCTACGAGCAGTACTTC.

The rearrangement joins TRBV7-8 to TRBJ2-1; 8 bases map to TRBD2. V shed 4 bases and J 5 bases; nucleotides not matched to a gene: 7. Germline V gene lookup returns CDR1 SGHVS and CDR2 FQNEAQ. The CDR3 covers 15 residues. The CDR3 nucleotides read TGTGCCAGCAGCTCGGGGGGGATTTGGGACAATGAGCAGTTCTTC. Translated: CASSSGGIWDNEQFF.

The chain joins TRBV6-4 to TRBJ2-1; tentative D call: TRBD2 (6 bases). The V gene lost 4 bases and the J gene lost 0 bases, with 10 bases spanning the gap. This CDR3 has 15 residues. Per the germline V gene, CDR1 is MRHNA and CDR2 is SNTAGT. The CDR3 sequence: CASSGTGDSYNEQFF. As DNA, the CDR3 is TGTGCCAGCAGTGGTACGGGGGACTCCTACAATGAGCAGTTCTTC.

This clone appeared once. This chain links TRBV7-3 with TRBJ2-3; the D is unclear. Germline V gene data show CDR1 as SGHTA and CDR2 as FQGTGA. CDR3 length: 15 residues. The V gene lost 0 bases and the J gene lost 2 bases, with 9 bases spanning the gap. Written as DNA, the CDR3 is TGTGCCAGCAGCTTAACCCCTAGAAACACAGATACGCAGTATTTT. Translation: CASSLTPRNTDTQYF.